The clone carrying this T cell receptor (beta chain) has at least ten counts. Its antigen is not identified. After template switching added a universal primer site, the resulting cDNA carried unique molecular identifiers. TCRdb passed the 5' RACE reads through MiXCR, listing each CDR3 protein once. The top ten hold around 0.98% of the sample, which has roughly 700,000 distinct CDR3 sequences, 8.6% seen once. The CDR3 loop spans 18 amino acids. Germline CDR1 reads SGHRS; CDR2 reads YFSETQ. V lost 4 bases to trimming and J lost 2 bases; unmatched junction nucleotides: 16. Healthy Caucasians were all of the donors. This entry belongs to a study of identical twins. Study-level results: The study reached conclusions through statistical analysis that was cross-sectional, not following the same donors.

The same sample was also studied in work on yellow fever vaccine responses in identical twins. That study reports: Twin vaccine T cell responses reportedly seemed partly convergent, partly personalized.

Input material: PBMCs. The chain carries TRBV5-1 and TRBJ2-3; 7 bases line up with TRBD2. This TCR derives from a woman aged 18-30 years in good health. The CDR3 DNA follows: TGCGCCAGCAGCCCAGCTCCCCCCGGGGGGAACAACACAGATACGCAGTATTTT. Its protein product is CASSPAPPGGNNTDTQYF. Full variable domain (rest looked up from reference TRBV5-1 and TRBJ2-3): KAGVTQTPRYLIKTRGQQVTLSCSPISGHRSVSWYQQTPGQGLQFLFEYFSETQRNKGNFPGRFSGRQFSNSRSEMNVSTLELGDSALYLCASSPAPPGGNNTDTQYFGPGTRLTVL.